This TCR beta chain comes out of a study of cytomegalovirus exposure and HLA in healthy donors. The overall study: The 100 to 150 validation repertoires, a later analysis reported, used the same platform as the approximately 670 repertoires from the first cohort. Study observations and caveats: Generally TCR sequences proved uncommon, though certain public TCRs appeared in numerous donors.

Using immunoSEQ multiplex PCR, the repertoire was profiled, and TCRdb retains in-frame clones only, with some absent. The sample yields 100,000 to 120,000 clones, around 82% seen once. Comments on this clone: The antigen is undetermined.

The material sequenced was PBMCs. The origin of this receptor is a woman under 30 in good health and CMV-seronegative.

The CDR3 sequence is CASSSAFPSRGQLSGYTF. The CDR3 DNA is TGTGCCAGCAGTTCTGCCTTCCCGAGCAGGGGGCAGCTGTCTGGCTACACCTTC. The gene calls are TRBV7-9 and TRBJ1-2; TRBD1 matches at 8 bases. Unmatched junction bases numbered 22, after V lost 6 bases and J lost 7 bases. The length of the CDR3 is 18 residues. Germline V gene sequence: CDR1 SEHNR, CDR2 FQNEAQ (reference sequence).